This T cell receptor beta chain was documented in a study of regulatory T cells in long-lasting Graves disease. Trimming left V 4 bases short and J 6 bases short, with 16 bases between. This CDR3 has 14 residues. Time point reported: newly diagnosed GD, antithyroid drugs for less than 3 months. Following extraction of RNA from PBMCs, that RNA was used to make the TCR library. To make TCR beta libraries, researchers used iRepertoire HTBI primers and Arm-PCR of CDR3 regions. MiXCR, applied by TCRdb to the multiplex PCR reads, yields one record per CDR3 protein. The sample records 400,000 to 450,000 distinct CDR3 sequences, 15% being singletons. This clonotype was seen ten or more times. The same data also went into a second study, on T cells in Graves' hyperthyroidism and ophthalmopathy.

This chain uses TRBV12-3 or TRBV12-4 with TRBJ2-7, with D tentatively TRBD1 (6 bases). Sequenced here: peripheral blood mononuclear cells (PBMCs), sampled at new diagnosis, from a patient treated with antithyroid drugs. The origin of this receptor is a young woman with Graves disease. The CDR3 DNA is TGTGCCAGCAGTTCAAGGACAGCCTCCGCCGAGCAGTACTTC. Encoded protein: CASSSRTASAEQYF.